This TCR beta chain was captured in a study of T cells in Graves' hyperthyroidism and ophthalmopathy. This clonotype was observed a few times. Template material for amplifying TCR beta CDR3 regions consisted of RNA transcripts. The primer set for the first-round RT-PCR of the TCR CDR3 was HTBI. TCRdb used MiXCR to reprocess the multiplex PCR reads, holding one entry per CDR3 protein. Among approximately 510,000 distinct CDR3 sequences listed, roughly 20% were seen once. Those with hyperthyroidism were 18 to 65 years old, newly diagnosed, and ill for under 2 months. Diagnoses were established using clinical symptoms, serum thyroxine and TRAb, thyroid ultrasound and orbital computed tomography. V lost 3 bases and J lost 8, with 13 bases in between. Germline-derived CDR1 and CDR2 are MDHEN and SYDVKM. CDR3 length: 13 residues.

The V and J genes are TRBV28 and TRBJ1-2; D not resolved. The specimen sequenced was blood. This sequence was found in a man aged 18 to 35 with Graves' hyperthyroidism. The CDR3 nucleotides are TGTGCCAGCAGTTTTCGAACTCTGGGCGGCTACACCTTC. Amino acids: CASSFRTLGGYTF.